Reported below is one T cell receptor beta chain. The data derive from a study of shared clonotypes between healthy human individuals. CDR3 size: 11 residues. The ends were cut back, 7 bases at V and 7 bases at J, with 10 bases in the middle. CDR1 MNHNS and CDR2 SASEGT come from the germline V gene. TCRdb's table, derived via immunoSEQ multiplex PCR, lists solely in-frame clones and lacks some. The sample contains under 1,900,000 clones, approximately 98.5% of which appear only once. This sequence joins TRBV6-1 and TRBJ1-2; a possible D gene is TRBD1 (5 bases). The material sequenced was naive CD4+ T cells sorted from blood. Specified subset: CD45RA+ positively selected. The clonotype originates from a man aged 25 to 45 in good health. CDR3 residues: CASNRGVGYTF. For the CDR3, the DNA is TGTGCCAGCAACCGGGGGGTTGGCTACACCTTC.